Listed below are T cell receptor beta chains from one sample, sequenced in a study of blood T cell repertoires in COVID-19. The table came from immunoSEQ multiplex PCR; TCRdb's copy has only in-frame clones and leaves some out. The table lists hundreds of thousands of clones, more than 75% of them singletons, with 6.2% in the top ten. Sequencing input: peripheral blood. Receptor source: a man aged 55 to 70 who had recovered from COVID-19. Each CDR3 is given with its conserved first and last residue. The D gene is left open where the match is weak. The size entry is marked missing in some rows and otherwise reads once, few, many or a size class.

v_call	j_call	d_call	clone_size	cdr3_nt	cdr3_aa
TRBV27	TRBJ2-7	TRBD2	.	TGTGCCAGCAGCCCCAGCGGGGTCCTCTCCTACGAGCAGTACTTC	CASSPSGVLSYEQYF
TRBV5-1	TRBJ2-1	.	once	TGCGCCAGCACCATAGGAGGGGACTACAATGAGCAGTTCTTC	CASTIGGDYNEQFF
TRBV7-9	TRBJ1-1	.	.	TGTGCCATTCCGACACAGAAGAACACTGAAGCTTTCTTT	CAIPTQKNTEAFF
TRBV27	TRBJ2-7	TRBD2	.	TGTGCCAGCAGTTTATGGGGTAGCGGGAGAATGGATAACGAGCAGTACTTC	CASSLWGSGRMDNEQYF
TRBV5-1	TRBJ2-7	.	.	TGCGCCAGCAGCTTGAATTCGGGGATCCCATACGAGCAGTACTTC	CASSLNSGIPYEQYF
TRBV29-1	TRBJ1-2	.	.	TGCAGCGTTGGCCGGGGGGCGAGAGATGGCTACACCTTC	CSVGRGARDGYTF
TRBV10-1	TRBJ2-3	.	many	TGCGCCAGCAGTGATTGGCAGGAGGGCACAGATACGCAGTATTTT	CASSDWQEGTDTQYF
TRBV5-1	TRBJ2-2	.	.	TGCGCCAGCAGCGATAGCGTGGACACCGGGGAGCTGTTTTTT	CASSDSVDTGELFF
TRBV6-4	TRBJ2-4	TRBD2	.	TGTGCCAGCAGTGAACCACTACTAGCGGGTCTTCCCAAAAACATTCAGTACTTC	CASSEPLLAGLPKNIQYF
TRBV5-1	TRBJ2-7	TRBD1	.	TGCGCCAGCAAAGGACAGGGGTCTAGTTACGAGCAGTACTTC	CASKGQGSSYEQYF
TRBV12-3/TRBV12-4	TRBJ1-1	.	few	TGTGCCAGCAGTTTTCGGAACACTGAAGCTTTCTTT	CASSFRNTEAFF
TRBV28	TRBJ2-5	.	.	TGTGCCAGCACCGACAGGAATGGAGAGACCCAGTACTTC	CASTDRNGETQYF
TRBV28	TRBJ1-4	.	.	TGTGCCAGCAGTTTATTTCGGGGAGGGGCGACTAATGAAAAACTGTTTTTT	CASSLFRGGATNEKLFF
TRBV6-5	TRBJ1-2	.	.	TGTGCCAGCAGTTACTCGACCACAGGGATGGGTGGCTACACCTTC	CASSYSTTGMGGYTF
TRBV4-3	TRBJ2-5	TRBD1	.	TGCGCCAGCAGCCTGGGACAGACCAACCAAGAGACCCAGTACTTC	CASSLGQTNQETQYF
TRBV7-8	TRBJ1-1	.	.	TGTGCCAGCAGCTTATTCGGGGGAGACACTGAAGCTTTCTTT	CASSLFGGDTEAFF
TRBV7-9	TRBJ2-7	TRBD1	once	TGTGCCAGCAGCTTAGCTCATACCGGGACAGGGCCCTACGAGCAGTACTTC	CASSLAHTGTGPYEQYF